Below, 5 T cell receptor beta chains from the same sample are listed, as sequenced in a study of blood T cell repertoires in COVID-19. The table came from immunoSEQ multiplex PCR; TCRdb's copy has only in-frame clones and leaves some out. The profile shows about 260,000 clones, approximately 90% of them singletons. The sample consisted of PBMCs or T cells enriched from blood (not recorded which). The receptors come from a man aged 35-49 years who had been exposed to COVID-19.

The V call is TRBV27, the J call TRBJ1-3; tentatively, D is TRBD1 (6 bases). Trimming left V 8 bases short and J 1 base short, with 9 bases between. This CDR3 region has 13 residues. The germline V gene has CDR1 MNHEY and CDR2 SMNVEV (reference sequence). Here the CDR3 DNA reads TGTGCCAGCGCAGGGGTGTCTGGAAACACCATATATTTT. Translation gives CASAGVSGNTIYF.

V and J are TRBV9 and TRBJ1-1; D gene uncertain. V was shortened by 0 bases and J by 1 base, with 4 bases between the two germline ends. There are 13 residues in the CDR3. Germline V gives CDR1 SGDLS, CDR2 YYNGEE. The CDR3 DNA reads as TGTGCCAGCAGCGTAGGAGCGAACACTGAAGCTTTCTTT. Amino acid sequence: CASSVGANTEAFF.

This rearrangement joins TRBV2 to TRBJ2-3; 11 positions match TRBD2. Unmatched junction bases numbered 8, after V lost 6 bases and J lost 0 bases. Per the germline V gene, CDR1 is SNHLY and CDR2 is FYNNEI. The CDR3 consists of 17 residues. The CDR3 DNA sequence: TGTGCCAGCAGACTACTAGCGGGAGTAACTAGCACAGATACGCAGTATTTT. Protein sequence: CASRLLAGVTSTDTQYF.

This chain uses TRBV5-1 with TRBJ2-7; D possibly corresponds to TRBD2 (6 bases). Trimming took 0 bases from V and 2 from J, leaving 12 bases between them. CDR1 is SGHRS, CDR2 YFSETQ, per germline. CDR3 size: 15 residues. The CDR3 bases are TGCGCCAGCAGCTTGGGTGCGGGAACAACCTACGAGCAGTACTTC. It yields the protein CASSLGAGTTYEQYF. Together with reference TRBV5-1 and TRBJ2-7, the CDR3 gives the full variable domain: KAGVTQTPRYLIKTRGQQVTLSCSPISGHRSVSWYQQTPGQGLQFLFEYFSETQRNKGNFPGRFSGRQFSNSRSEMNVSTLELGDSALYLCASSLGAGTTYEQYFGPGTRLTVT.

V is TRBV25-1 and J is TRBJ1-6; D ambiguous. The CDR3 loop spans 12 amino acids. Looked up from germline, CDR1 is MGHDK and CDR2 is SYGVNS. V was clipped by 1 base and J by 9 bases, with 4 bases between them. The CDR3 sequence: CASSESGSPLHF. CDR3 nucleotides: TGTGCCAGCAGTGAATCAGGTTCACCCCTCCACTTT.